This T cell receptor (beta chain) was recorded in a study of blood T cells in healthy people across ages. Findings and limits, study-wide: In the absence of known donor CMV status, changes in expanded clonotypes were possibly confounded.

To note about this clonotype: The antigen is unknown.

J lost 6 bases, V lost 6 bases, and 12 bases had no gene match. This CDR3 has 15 residues. Germline CDR1 reads SGHRS; CDR2 reads YFSETQ. Alongside a J-beta primer mix, a sample-barcoded 5' primer served in a second PCR lasting about 7 to 12 cycles. The yield of each sample was at least 3 million CDR3-containing paired-end reads. TCRdb redid the calling of the 5' RACE reads with MiXCR, one entry per CDR3 protein. In the table there are almost 300,000 distinct CDR3 sequences, 25% to 30% of which are singletons. Sample donors were healthy Caucasian individuals that came from Russia, aged about 6 to 95. Each donor's blood draw was around 9.2 milliliters of peripheral blood.

The rearrangement links TRBV5-1 to TRBJ2-4; 7 bases line up with TRBD1. This clonotype was obtained from a woman aged 70-85 years in good health. Specimen: blood. As DNA, the CDR3 is TGCGCCAGCACCTTAATTCCGGGACAGCTAAACATTCAGTACTTC. The encoded protein is CASTLIPGQLNIQYF.